One sample yielded the 6 T cell receptor beta chains listed below, sequenced in a study of blood T cell repertoires in COVID-19. Produced via immunoSEQ multiplex PCR; TCRdb's table is partial and in-frame only. Of approximately 88,000 clones in the sample, about 89% were seen once. The sequencing input was peripheral blood. The receptor source for this set is a woman aged 45 to 65 in a cohort sampled during active COVID-19.

The chain combines TRBV13 with TRBJ2-1; 7 nucleotides line up with TRBD1. The V gene end was trimmed by 5 bases and the J gene end by 2 bases; junction bases not matched to a gene: 12. Germline V lookup: CDR1 PRHDT, CDR2 FYEKMQ (reference sequence). The CDR3 loop spans 17 amino acids. CDR3 in amino acids: CASSPSPDRAAYNEQFF. CDR3 nucleotides: TGTGCCAGCAGCCCCTCTCCCGACAGGGCAGCCTACAATGAGCAGTTCTTC.

The chain carries TRBV18 and TRBJ2-1, with 14 bases fitting TRBD2. Germline lookup yields CDR1 KGHSH and CDR2 LQKENI. The CDR3 is 17 amino acids. V gave up 4 bases and J gave up 2 bases; unmatched junction bases: 4. CDR3 sequence reads: CASSRTTSGRAYNEQFF. For the CDR3, the DNA is TGTGCCAGCTCACGGACGACTAGCGGGAGGGCCTACAATGAGCAGTTCTTC.

The V gene is TRBV7-9, the J gene TRBJ2-1; unclear D gene. Looked up from germline, CDR1 is SEHNR and CDR2 is FQNEAQ (reference sequence). Trimming removed 3 bases at V and 9 bases at J, with 9 bases between. This CDR3 comprises 12 residues. CDR3 loop: CASSFVGGEQFF. The CDR3 bases are TGTGCCAGCAGCTTTGTCGGTGGTGAGCAGTTCTTC.

The chain combines TRBV7-8 with TRBJ2-7; D remains unclear. The CDR3 contains 14 residues. CDR1 SGHVS and CDR2 FQNEAQ come from the germline V gene. With 2 bases removed from V and 0 bases from J, the gap between germline ends came to 8 bases. The CDR3 loop is CASSLIPSSYEQYF. The CDR3 DNA follows: TGTGCCAGCAGCTTAATACCCAGCTCCTACGAGCAGTACTTC.

This clone was seen just once. This chain joins TRBV19 and TRBJ2-6, with D tentatively TRBD2 (6 bases). The V gene lost 6 bases and the J gene lost 2 bases, with 8 bases spanning the gap. The CDR3 is 14 residues long. Germline V gene lookup returns CDR1 LNHDA and CDR2 SQIVND (reference sequence). In nucleotides, the CDR3 is TGTGCCAGTAGCCCGGGGGCTGGGGCCAACGTCCTGACTTTC. The encoded protein is CASSPGAGANVLTF.

The gene calls are TRBV19 and TRBJ1-5; 9 nucleotides align to TRBD1. The germline gives CDR1 LNHDA, CDR2 SQIVND (reference sequence). The V gene end was trimmed by 7 bases and the J gene end by 5 bases; junction bases not matched to a gene: 15. This CDR3 region has 17 residues. The CDR3 here is CASTGGGGQGLYQPQHF. In DNA form, the CDR3 reads TGTGCCAGTACCGGGGGCGGGGGACAGGGTCTTTATCAGCCCCAGCATTTT.